This T cell receptor (beta chain) was found in a study of blood T cells in healthy people across ages. Notes on this clonotype: Its antigen is still unknown.

V gave up 3 bases and J gave up 7 bases, with 22 bases separating them. The CDR3 extends over 18 amino acids. Germline V gene lookup returns CDR1 MNHEY and CDR2 SMNVEV (reference sequence). Next came a second PCR, run for roughly 6 to 11 cycles, which used a sample-barcoded 5' primer along with a J-beta primer mix. From the 5' RACE reads, TCRdb called clonotypes with MiXCR, one entry per CDR3 protein. The data contain fewer than 650,000 distinct CDR3 sequences, over 25% of them singletons. General observations from the study: Among T cells, TCR beta diversity per million cells dropped roughly linearly as age rose.

This sample also appeared in a second study, on T cells of mothers and their children. In that study: Thymic selection molds TCR recombination products alike in related and unrelated pairs.

The sequence came from a boy aged 2 to 10 in good health. This sequence joins TRBV27 and TRBJ1-6; the D gene is possibly TRBD1 (5 bases). The material sequenced was blood. The CDR3 loop is CASSFTPGPSDSNSPLHF. The CDR3 DNA sequence: TGTGCCAGCAGTTTTACTCCAGGGCCGAGCGACTCAAATTCACCCCTCCACTTT.